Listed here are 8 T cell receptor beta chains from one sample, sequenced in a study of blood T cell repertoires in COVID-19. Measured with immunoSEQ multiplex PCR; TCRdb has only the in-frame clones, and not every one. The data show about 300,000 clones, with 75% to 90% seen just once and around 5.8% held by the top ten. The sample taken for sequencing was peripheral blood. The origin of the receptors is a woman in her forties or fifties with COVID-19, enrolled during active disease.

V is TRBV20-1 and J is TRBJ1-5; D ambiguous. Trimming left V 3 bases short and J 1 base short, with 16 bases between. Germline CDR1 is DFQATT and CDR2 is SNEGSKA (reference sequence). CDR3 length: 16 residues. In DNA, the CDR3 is TGCAGTGCTAGTCAAGCGGGCTCGGCAAGCAATCAGCCCCAGCATTTT. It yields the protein CSASQAGSASNQPQHF.

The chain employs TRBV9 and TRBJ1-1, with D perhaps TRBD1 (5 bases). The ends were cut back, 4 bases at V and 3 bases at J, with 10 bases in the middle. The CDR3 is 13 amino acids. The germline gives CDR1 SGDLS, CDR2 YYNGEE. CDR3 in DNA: TGTGCCAGCAGCCTCCAGGGTTACACTGAAGCTTTCTTT. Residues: CASSLQGYTEAFF.

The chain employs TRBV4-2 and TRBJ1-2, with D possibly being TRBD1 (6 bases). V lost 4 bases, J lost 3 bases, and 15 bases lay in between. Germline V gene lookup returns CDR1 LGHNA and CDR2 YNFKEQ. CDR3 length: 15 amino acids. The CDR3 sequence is CASSRESSGDYGYTF. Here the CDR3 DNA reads TGTGCCAGCAGCCGAGAATCCTCAGGGGACTATGGCTACACCTTC.

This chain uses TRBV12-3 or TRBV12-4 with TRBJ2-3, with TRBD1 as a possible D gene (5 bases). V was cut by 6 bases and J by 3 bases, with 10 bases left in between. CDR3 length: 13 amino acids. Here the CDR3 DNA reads TGTGCCAGCAGCCCTGGACATACAGATACGCAGTATTTT. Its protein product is CASSPGHTDTQYF.

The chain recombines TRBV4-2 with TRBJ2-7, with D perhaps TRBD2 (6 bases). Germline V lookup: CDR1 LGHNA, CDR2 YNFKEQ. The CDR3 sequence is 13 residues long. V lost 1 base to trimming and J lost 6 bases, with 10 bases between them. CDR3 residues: CASSQARDSEQYF. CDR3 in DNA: TGTGCCAGCAGCCAAGCTCGGGACTCCGAGCAGTACTTC.

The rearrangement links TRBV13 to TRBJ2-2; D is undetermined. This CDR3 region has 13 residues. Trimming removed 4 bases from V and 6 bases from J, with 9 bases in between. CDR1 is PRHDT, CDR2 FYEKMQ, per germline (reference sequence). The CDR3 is CASSSLVPGELFF. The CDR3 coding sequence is TGTGCCAGCAGCTCCCTCGTCCCCGGGGAGCTGTTTTTT.

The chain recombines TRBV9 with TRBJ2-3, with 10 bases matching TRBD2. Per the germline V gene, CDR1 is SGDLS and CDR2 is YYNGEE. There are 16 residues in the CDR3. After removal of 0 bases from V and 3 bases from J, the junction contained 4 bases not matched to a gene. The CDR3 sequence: CASSVGGSGRTDTQYF. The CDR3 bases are TGTGCCAGCAGCGTAGGGGGTAGCGGGAGGACAGATACGCAGTATTTT.

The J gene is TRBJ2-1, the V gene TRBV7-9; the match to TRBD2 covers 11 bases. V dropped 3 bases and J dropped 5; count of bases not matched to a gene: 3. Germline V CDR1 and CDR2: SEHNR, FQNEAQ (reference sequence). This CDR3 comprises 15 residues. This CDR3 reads CASSFGTSGHNEQFF. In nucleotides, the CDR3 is TGTGCCAGCAGCTTCGGGACTAGCGGCCACAATGAGCAGTTCTTC.